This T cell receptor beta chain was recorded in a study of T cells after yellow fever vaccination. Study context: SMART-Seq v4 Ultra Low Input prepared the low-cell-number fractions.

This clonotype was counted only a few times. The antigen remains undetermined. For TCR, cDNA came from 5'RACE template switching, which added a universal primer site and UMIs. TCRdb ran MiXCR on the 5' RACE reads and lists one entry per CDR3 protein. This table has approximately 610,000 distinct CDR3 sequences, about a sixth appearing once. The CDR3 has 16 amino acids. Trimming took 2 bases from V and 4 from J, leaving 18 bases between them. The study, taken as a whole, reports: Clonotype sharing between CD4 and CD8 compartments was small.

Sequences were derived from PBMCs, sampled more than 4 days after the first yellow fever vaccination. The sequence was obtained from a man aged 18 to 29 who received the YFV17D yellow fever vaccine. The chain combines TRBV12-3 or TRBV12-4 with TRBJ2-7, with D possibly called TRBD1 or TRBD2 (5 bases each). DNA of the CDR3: TGTGCCAGCAGTTTATCCGGAAGGGGAACGGGGTACGAGCAGTACTTC. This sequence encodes CASSLSGRGTGYEQYF.